This is a list of T cell receptor beta chains from one sample in a study of blood T cell repertoires in COVID-19. Clones were sequenced by immunoSEQ multiplex PCR, and TCRdb holds only the in-frame ones, with some missing. Altogether around 330,000 clones are present, about nine tenths being singletons, with the ten largest covering 8% to 10%. Sequences were obtained from PBMCs or T cells enriched from blood (not recorded which). These receptors all come from a woman aged 40 to 50 who had recovered from COVID-19. The CDR3 runs from the conserved cysteine through the conserved F or W. The order of the fields is V gene, clone size, D gene, J gene, CDR3 DNA, CDR3 protein. D genes are given only for firm matches. A row's size may be missing; if present it is once, few, many or a size class.

TRBV4-2	.	.	TRBJ2-3	TGTGCCAGCAGCCAAGGACTGGCTCCCGATACGCAGTATTTT	CASSQGLAPDTQYF
TRBV27	.	.	TRBJ1-4	TGTGCCAGCAGTTTAACTCCGGCGGTAGGAAGTGAAAAACTGTTTTTT	CASSLTPAVGSEKLFF
TRBV13	.	TRBD2	TRBJ2-1	TGTGCCAGCAGCTTAGTGGCGGGAGGTCGCAATGAGCAGTTCTTC	CASSLVAGGRNEQFF
TRBV30	.	.	TRBJ1-1	TGTGCCTGGAGCGCGACACTGAACACTGAAGCTTTCTTT	CAWSATLNTEAFF
TRBV29-1	.	.	TRBJ2-7	TGCAGCGTTGCGGACAGTCCCTTCTCCTACGAGCAGTACTTC	CSVADSPFSYEQYF
TRBV5-4	.	TRBD2	TRBJ2-2	TGTGCCAGCAGCACTAGCGGGGGGCTCGCGAACACCGGGGAGCTGTTTTTT	CASSTSGGLANTGELFF
TRBV9	.	.	TRBJ2-5	TGTGCCAGCAGCGTCGGAGGGTGGGAGACCCAGTACTTC	CASSVGGWETQYF
TRBV5-1	.	TRBD1	TRBJ2-5	TGCGCCAGCAGCTTAGACCGGGACAGGGGAGAGACCCAGTACTTC	CASSLDRDRGETQYF
TRBV11-3	.	.	TRBJ2-7	TGTGCCAGCAGCCAAGGGGTCCAGCTAGAGATCGAGCAGTACTTC	CASSQGVQLEIEQYF
TRBV5-1	.	TRBD1	TRBJ1-2	TGCGCCAGCAGCTTTTCTACAGGGGGTTATGGCTACACCTTC	CASSFSTGGYGYTF
TRBV7-2	.	TRBD2	TRBJ2-7	TGTGCCAGCAGCATTAGCGGGGGGCTAATATACGAGCAGTACTTC	CASSISGGLIYEQYF
TRBV11-2	.	.	TRBJ2-1	TGTGCCAGCAGCTTGCGGTTACATGAGCAGTTCTTC	CASSLRLHEQFF
TRBV3-1/TRBV3-2	.	.	TRBJ2-7	TGTGCCAGCAGCCAATTCCGGCAGGGCCCAAAAGACGAGCAGTACTTC	CASSQFRQGPKDEQYF
TRBV24-1	once	.	TRBJ1-4	TGTGCCACCAGTGATGGGCAGGGTGGTGAAAAACTGTTTTTT	CATSDGQGGEKLFF
TRBV3-1/TRBV3-2	.	.	TRBJ2-7	TGTGCCAGCAGCCAAGCGGGCCAGGGTTACGAGCAGTACTTC	CASSQAGQGYEQYF
TRBV5-1	once	TRBD2	TRBJ2-1	TGCGCCAGCAGCTTGAGCCTAGCGGGAGACAATGAGCAGTTCTTC	CASSLSLAGDNEQFF
TRBV4-2	few	TRBD1	TRBJ1-1	TGTGCCAGCAGCCAACAAGGACAGGGGCCTGAAGCTTTCTTT	CASSQQGQGPEAFF
TRBV11-2	.	.	TRBJ1-1	TGTGCCAGCAATCCGGGGGGGTCTAACACTGAAGCTTTCTTT	CASNPGGSNTEAFF
TRBV15	.	.	TRBJ1-4	TGTGCCACCAGCAGCTCAGGGGCGAAGGGACCGAGGAAACTGTTTTTT	CATSSSGAKGPRKLFF
TRBV14	.	.	TRBJ2-3	TGTGCCAGCAGCCAAGATGGTTCGTTCGCCAGAGATACGCAGTATTTT	CASSQDGSFARDTQYF
TRBV7-3	.	TRBD2	TRBJ2-3	TGTGCCAGCAGCGCAGGGACTAGCGGTGTCCGCACAGATACGCAGTATTTT	CASSAGTSGVRTDTQYF
TRBV14	.	.	TRBJ1-6	TGTGCCAGCAGCGTAATAAATTCACCCCTCCACTTT	CASSVINSPLHF
TRBV5-4	.	.	TRBJ1-6	TGTGCCAGCAGCCCTGGACAGAGTTATTCACCCCTCCACTTT	CASSPGQSYSPLHF
TRBV4-2	.	TRBD2	TRBJ2-6	TGTGCCAGCAGCCCGGGGGGGCCGGGAGGGGCCAACGTCCTGACTTTC	CASSPGGPGGANVLTF
TRBV28	.	.	TRBJ1-2	TGTGCCAGCAGTTTATTAAGGGAGCTCAATAGCTACACCTTC	CASSLLRELNSYTF
TRBV3-1/TRBV3-2	.	.	TRBJ2-2	TGTGCCAGCAGCCGTGACACGAACACCGGGGAGCTGTTTTTT	CASSRDTNTGELFF
TRBV15	.	.	TRBJ1-6	TGTGCCACCAGCAGAGATTTAGGGGTGAATTCACCCCTCCACTTT	CATSRDLGVNSPLHF
TRBV4-3	.	TRBD2	TRBJ2-1	TGCGCCAGCAGCCAAGACGCGGGGGGGCAACCTTACAATGAGCAGTTCTTC	CASSQDAGGQPYNEQFF
TRBV5-1	.	.	TRBJ1-5	TGCGCCAGCAGCTTGGAAGGGACAAGTAATCAGCCCCAGCATTTT	CASSLEGTSNQPQHF
TRBV9	.	.	TRBJ1-2	TGTGCCAGCAGCGTAGATGATCGAGATGATGAGGGCTACACCTTC	CASSVDDRDDEGYTF
TRBV19	.	TRBD1	TRBJ2-1	TGTGCCAGTAGTATAGATCAAGGGGGCGCATGGAATGAGCAGTTCTTC	CASSIDQGGAWNEQFF
TRBV9	.	TRBD1	TRBJ1-2	TGTGCCAGCAGCGTCAGTACAGGGGTACTAGGGTATGGCTACACCTTC	CASSVSTGVLGYGYTF
TRBV9	once	TRBD1	TRBJ1-4	TGTGCCAGCAGCGGTACCAGGGGGCTGAGTGAAAAACTGTTTTTT	CASSGTRGLSEKLFF
TRBV27	.	TRBD1	TRBJ2-5	TGTGCCAGCAGTCAAGACAGGGGCGGGGAGACCCAGTACTTC	CASSQDRGGETQYF
TRBV4-1	once	TRBD1	TRBJ2-3	TGCGCCAGCAGCCAAGTGGGGGACAGGCTGACAGATACGCAGTATTTT	CASSQVGDRLTDTQYF
TRBV7-3	.	TRBD2	TRBJ2-3	TGTGCCAGCAGCTTAATAGCGGGGGAAGCAGATACGCAGTATTTT	CASSLIAGEADTQYF
TRBV3-1/TRBV3-2	.	.	TRBJ2-1	TGTGCCAGCAGCCCCTTAGCTTCTTCCTACAATGAGCAGTTCTTC	CASSPLASSYNEQFF
TRBV11-2	.	.	TRBJ1-6	TGTGCCAGCAGCCCCCCCGGGAGGCCCCTCCACTTT	CASSPPGRPLHF
TRBV5-1	.	.	TRBJ2-7	TGCGCCAGCAGCTTGGGGGCGGGATTAACCTACGAGCAGTACTTC	CASSLGAGLTYEQYF
TRBV4-1	.	.	TRBJ2-7	TGCGCCAGCAGCCAAGCGGAGATCGGGGGAAGCTCCTACGAGCAGTACTTC	CASSQAEIGGSSYEQYF
TRBV4-3	.	.	TRBJ2-1	TGCGCCAGCAGCCAAGATCGGGGTCCCAGTTACAATGAGCAGTTCTTC	CASSQDRGPSYNEQFF
TRBV3-1/TRBV3-2	.	.	TRBJ2-7	TGTGCCAGCAGCCAAGGAGGGGGACACGAGCAGTACTTC	CASSQGGGHEQYF
TRBV7-2	.	.	TRBJ1-3	TGTGCCAGCAGCTTACAGGCAGGGGCTGGAAACACCATATATTTT	CASSLQAGAGNTIYF
TRBV11-2	.	TRBD2	TRBJ2-1	TGTGCCAGCAGCACCCTTAGGACTAGCGGCTACAATGAGCAGTTCTTC	CASSTLRTSGYNEQFF
TRBV7-9	once	.	TRBJ1-5	TGTGCCAGCAGCTTAGCGAGCGGATCCCTTGGCAATCAGCCCCAGCATTTT	CASSLASGSLGNQPQHF
TRBV28	.	TRBD1	TRBJ1-1	TGTGCCAGCAGTTTAGACAGGGGGCGAGAGGCTTTCTTT	CASSLDRGREAFF
TRBV10-3	.	TRBD2	TRBJ2-1	TGTGCCACCGACACCCTAGCGGGGGATAACAATGAGCAGTTCTTC	CATDTLAGDNNEQFF
TRBV10-2	.	.	TRBJ2-1	TGCGCCAGCAGCCCCCGGACAGAGGACCCCTACAATGAGCAGTTCTTC	CASSPRTEDPYNEQFF
TRBV29-1	.	.	TRBJ1-2	TGCAGCGTTGCTCAGGCTGGCTACACCTTC	CSVAQAGYTF
TRBV9	.	.	TRBJ1-5	TGTGCCAGCAGCCCGACAGGTCTCAATCAGCCCCAGCATTTT	CASSPTGLNQPQHF
TRBV2	once	.	TRBJ2-7	TGTGCCAGCAGCGACAGGTCCCAAAGACCCTACGAGCAGTACTTC	CASSDRSQRPYEQYF
TRBV19	.	TRBD1	TRBJ1-6	TGTGCCAGTAGTCCGGGACAGCTCCTTTCCTATAATTCACCCCTCCACTTT	CASSPGQLLSYNSPLHF